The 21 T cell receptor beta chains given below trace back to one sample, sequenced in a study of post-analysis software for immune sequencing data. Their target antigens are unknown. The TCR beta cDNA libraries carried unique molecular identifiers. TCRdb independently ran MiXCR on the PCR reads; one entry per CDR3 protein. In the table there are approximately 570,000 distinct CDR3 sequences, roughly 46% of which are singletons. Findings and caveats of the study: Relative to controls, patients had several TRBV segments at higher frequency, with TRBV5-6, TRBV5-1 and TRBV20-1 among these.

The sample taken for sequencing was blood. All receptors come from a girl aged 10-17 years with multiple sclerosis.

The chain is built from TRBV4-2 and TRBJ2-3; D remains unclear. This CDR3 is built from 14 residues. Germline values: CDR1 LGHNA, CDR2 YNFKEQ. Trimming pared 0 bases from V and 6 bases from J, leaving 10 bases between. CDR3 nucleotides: TGTGCCAGCAGCCAAGAGCGGCTAGGCGATACGCAGTATTTT. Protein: CASSQERLGDTQYF.

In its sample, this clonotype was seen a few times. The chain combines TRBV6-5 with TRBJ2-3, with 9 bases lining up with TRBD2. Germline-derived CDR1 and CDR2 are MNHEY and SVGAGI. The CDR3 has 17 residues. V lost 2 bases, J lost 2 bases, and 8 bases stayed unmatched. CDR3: CASSYAPLAGSTDTQYF. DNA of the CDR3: TGTGCCAGCAGTTACGCCCCCCTAGCGGGGTCCACAGATACGCAGTATTTT.

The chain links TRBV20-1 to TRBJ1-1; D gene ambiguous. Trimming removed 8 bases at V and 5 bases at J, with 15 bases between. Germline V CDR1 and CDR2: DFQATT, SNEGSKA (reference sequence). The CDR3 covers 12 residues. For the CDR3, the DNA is TGCAGTTCGAAGGTGGGGTCGACTGAAGCTTTCTTT. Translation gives CSSKVGSTEAFF.

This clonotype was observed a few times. The chain's CDR3 is CASKGPGETQYF. The CDR3 DNA reads as TGTGCCAGCAAGGGGCCGGGGGAGACCCAGTACTTC. The chain is built from TRBV11-2 and TRBJ2-5; D is tentatively TRBD1 or TRBD2 (5 bases each). Germline CDR1 and CDR2: SGHAT and FQNNGV. The V and J ends lost 7 bases and 5 bases respectively, with 11 bases between them. CDR3 size: 12 residues.

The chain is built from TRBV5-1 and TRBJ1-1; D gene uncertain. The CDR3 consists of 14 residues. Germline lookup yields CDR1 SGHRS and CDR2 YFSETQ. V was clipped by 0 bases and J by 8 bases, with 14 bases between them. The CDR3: CASSLAGGKGEAFF. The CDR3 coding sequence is TGCGCCAGCAGCTTGGCCGGCGGGAAAGGGGAAGCTTTCTTT.

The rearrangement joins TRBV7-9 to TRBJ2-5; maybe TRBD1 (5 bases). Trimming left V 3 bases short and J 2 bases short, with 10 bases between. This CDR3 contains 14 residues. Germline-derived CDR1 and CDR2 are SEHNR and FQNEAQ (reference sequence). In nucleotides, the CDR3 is TGTGCCAGCAGCTTCCAGGGATCTCAAGAGACCCAGTACTTC. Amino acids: CASSFQGSQETQYF.

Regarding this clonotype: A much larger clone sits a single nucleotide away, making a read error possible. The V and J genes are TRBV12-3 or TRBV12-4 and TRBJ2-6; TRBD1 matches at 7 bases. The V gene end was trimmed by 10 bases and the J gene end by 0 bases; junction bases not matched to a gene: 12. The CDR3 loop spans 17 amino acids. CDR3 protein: CANLRDSLPSGANVLTF. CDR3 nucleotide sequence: TGTGCCAACCTCCGGGACAGCCTCCCCTCTGGGGCCAACGTCCTGACTTTC.

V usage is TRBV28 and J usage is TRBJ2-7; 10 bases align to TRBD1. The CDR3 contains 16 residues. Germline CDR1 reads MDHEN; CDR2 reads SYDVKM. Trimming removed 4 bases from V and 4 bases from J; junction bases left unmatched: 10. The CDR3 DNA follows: TGTGCCAGCAGTTCACTTCCGGGACAGGGGAAATACGAGCAGTACTTC. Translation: CASSSLPGQGKYEQYF.

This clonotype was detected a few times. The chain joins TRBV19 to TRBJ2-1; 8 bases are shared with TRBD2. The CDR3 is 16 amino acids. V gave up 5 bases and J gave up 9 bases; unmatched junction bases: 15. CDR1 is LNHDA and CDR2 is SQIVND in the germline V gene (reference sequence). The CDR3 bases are TGTGCCAGTAGTCCCCGGGGACTAGAGGGTATGGGTGAGCAGTTCTTC. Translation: CASSPRGLEGMGEQFF.

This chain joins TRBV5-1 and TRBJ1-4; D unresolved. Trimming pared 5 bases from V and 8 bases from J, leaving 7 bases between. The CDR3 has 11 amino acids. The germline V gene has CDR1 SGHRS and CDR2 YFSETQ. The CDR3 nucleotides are TGCGCCAGCAGATCAGAGGAAAAACTGTTTTTT. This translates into CASRSEEKLFF.

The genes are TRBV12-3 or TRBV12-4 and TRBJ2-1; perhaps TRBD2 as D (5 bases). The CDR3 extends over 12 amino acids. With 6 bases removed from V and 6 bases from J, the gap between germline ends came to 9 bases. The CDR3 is CASRVTSNEQFF. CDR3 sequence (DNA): TGTGCCAGCAGGGTTACTAGCAATGAGCAGTTCTTC.

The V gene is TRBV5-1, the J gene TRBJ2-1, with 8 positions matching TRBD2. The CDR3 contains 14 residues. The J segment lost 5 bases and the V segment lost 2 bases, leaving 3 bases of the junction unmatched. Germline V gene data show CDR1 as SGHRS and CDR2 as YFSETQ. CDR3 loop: CASSFSGTNNEQFF. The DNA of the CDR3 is TGCGCCAGCAGCTTTAGCGGGACGAACAATGAGCAGTTCTTC.

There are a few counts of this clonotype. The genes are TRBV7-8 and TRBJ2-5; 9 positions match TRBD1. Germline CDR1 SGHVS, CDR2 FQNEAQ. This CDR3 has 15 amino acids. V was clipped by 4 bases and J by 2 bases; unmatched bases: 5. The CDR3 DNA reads TGTGCCAGCAGCTGGGGGACAGGGCTACAAGAGACCCAGTACTTC. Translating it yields CASSWGTGLQETQYF.

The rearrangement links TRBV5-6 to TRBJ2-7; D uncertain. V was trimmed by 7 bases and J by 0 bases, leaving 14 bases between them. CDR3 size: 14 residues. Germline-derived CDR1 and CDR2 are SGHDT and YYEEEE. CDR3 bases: TGTGCCAGCGCCTCGGGCCAGCACTCCTACGAGCAGTACTTC. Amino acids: CASASGQHSYEQYF.

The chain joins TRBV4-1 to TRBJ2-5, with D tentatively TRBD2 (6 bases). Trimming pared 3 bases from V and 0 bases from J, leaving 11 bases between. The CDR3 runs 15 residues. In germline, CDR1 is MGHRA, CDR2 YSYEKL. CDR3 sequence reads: CASSHMSGYQETQYF. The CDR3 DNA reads TGCGCCAGCAGCCACATGAGCGGGTACCAAGAGACCCAGTACTTC.

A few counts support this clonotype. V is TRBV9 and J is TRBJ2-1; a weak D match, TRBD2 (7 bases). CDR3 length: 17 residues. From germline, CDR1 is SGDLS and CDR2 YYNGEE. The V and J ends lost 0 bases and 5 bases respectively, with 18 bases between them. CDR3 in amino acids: CASSVGWGASGDNEQFF. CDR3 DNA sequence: TGTGCCAGCAGCGTAGGTTGGGGGGCTAGCGGAGACAATGAGCAGTTCTTC.

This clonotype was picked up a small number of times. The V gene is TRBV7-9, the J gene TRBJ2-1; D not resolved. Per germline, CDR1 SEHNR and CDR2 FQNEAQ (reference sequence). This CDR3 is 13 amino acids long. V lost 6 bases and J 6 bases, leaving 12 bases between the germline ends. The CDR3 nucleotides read TGTGCCAGCAGACCCTGGGTCGGCAATGAGCAGTTCTTC. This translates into CASRPWVGNEQFF.

CDR3 nucleotides: TGTGCCAGCAGCTTAGCGGCCCGGGGGTCACCCCTCCACTTT. Its translation: CASSLAARGSPLHF. The chain recombines TRBV7-9 with TRBJ1-6, with a weak D call TRBD1 (5 bases). This CDR3 comprises 14 residues. Germline V lookup: CDR1 SEHNR, CDR2 FQNEAQ (reference sequence). V was pared by 0 bases and J by 10 bases, with 10 bases between.

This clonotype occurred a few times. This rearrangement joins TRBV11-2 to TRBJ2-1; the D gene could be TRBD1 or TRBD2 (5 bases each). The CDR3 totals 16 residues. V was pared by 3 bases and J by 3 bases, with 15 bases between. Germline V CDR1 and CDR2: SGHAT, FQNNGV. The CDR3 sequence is CASSLPGPFIYNEQFF. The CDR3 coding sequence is TGTGCCAGCAGCTTGCCGGGACCCTTTATCTACAATGAGCAGTTCTTC. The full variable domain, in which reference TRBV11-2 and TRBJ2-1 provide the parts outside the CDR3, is EAGVAQSPRYKIIEKRQSVAFWCNPISGHATLYWYQQILGQGPKLLIQFQNNGVVDDSQLPKDRFSAERLKGVDSTLKIQPAKLEDSAVYLCASSLPGPFIYNEQFFGPGTRLTVL.

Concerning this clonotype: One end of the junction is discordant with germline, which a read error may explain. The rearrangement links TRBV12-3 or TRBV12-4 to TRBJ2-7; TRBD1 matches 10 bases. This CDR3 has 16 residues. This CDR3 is CASSKGQGSLPYEQYF. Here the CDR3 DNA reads TGCGCCAGCAGTAAGGGACAGGGGAGTTTGCCCTACGAGCAGTACTTC.

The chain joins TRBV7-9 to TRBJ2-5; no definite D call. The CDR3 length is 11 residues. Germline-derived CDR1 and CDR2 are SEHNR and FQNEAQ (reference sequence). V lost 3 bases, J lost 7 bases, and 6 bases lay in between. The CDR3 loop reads CASSLTGTQYF. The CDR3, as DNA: TGTGCCAGCAGCTTGACCGGGACCCAGTACTTC.